This TCR beta chain is drawn from a study of technical replicates of blood from a handful of donors. Sequenced by immunoSEQ multiplex PCR; TCRdb stores in-frame clones only, minus some. This table has more than 65,000 clones, approximately 78% appearing once. V gave up 5 bases and J gave up 3 bases, with 13 bases separating them. This CDR3 contains 13 residues. CDR1 and CDR2 from the germline V gene are SQVTM and ANQGSEA. The chain combines TRBV29-1 with TRBJ1-1; maybe TRBD1 (5 bases). The specimen was PBMCs. The clonotype originates from a human donor in good health. Some clones in this sample may be carry-over from other donors' samples. The CDR3 protein is CSVWGFGDTEAFF. CDR3 nucleotide sequence: TGCAGCGTTTGGGGCTTTGGGGACACTGAAGCTTTCTTT. Variable domain in full (rest from reference TRBV29-1 and TRBJ1-1): SAVISQKPSRDICQRGTSLTIQCQVDSQVTMMFWYRQQPGQSLTLIATANQGSEATYESGFVIDKFPISRPNLTFSTLTVSNMSPEDSSIYLCSVWGFGDTEAFFGQGTRLTVV.